This TCR beta chain appears in the sequencing data of a study of blood T cell repertoires in COVID-19. Overall study: COVID-19 samples from acute and convalescent phases originated in the United States, Italy and Spain. In each case, the material was cDNA or gDNA derived from T cells, B-cell-depleted T cells, or PBMCs.

This CDR3 has 17 amino acids. The V and J ends lost 2 bases and 0 bases respectively, with 16 bases between them. The V gene's germline CDR1 is MDHEN and CDR2 SYDVKM. Original processing methods: The authors estimated nucleated cell counts from reference gene primer amplification. Only in-frame clones appear in the TCRdb table, and some are missing; sequencing was by immunoSEQ multiplex PCR. V, J and clone size are those of that table, while D and trimming were read from the DNA. The table lists some 300,000 clones, about 90% of them singletons, with just under 6.5% in the top ten. Seattle patients were enrolled while actively infected and followed longitudinally.

J is TRBJ1-2 and V is TRBV28; no firm D call. This clonotype originated in a woman aged 50 to 60 with COVID-19, enrolled during active disease. What was sequenced was peripheral blood. CDR3 nucleotide sequence: TGTGCCAGCAGTTTAACGTCGGTGGGCGCCCCTAACTATGGCTACACCTTC. Residues: CASSLTSVGAPNYGYTF.